These 5 T cell receptor beta chains were all obtained from the same sample, sequenced in a study of cytomegalovirus exposure and HLA in healthy donors. PCR amplification relied on 60 Vbeta primers (plus 13 Jbeta primers). Sequencing was performed with immunoSEQ multiplex PCR; in TCRdb, only in-frame clones are kept and a portion is missing. The sample totals 120,000 to 150,000 clones. Sequencing was performed on PBMCs. The receptors stem from a man in his forties in good health and CMV-seronegative.

V and J are TRBV11-2 and TRBJ2-7, with D perhaps TRBD1 (5 bases). The V and J ends lost 2 bases and 6 bases respectively, with 11 bases between them. The CDR3 spans 13 residues. Germline assignment: CDR1 SGHAT and CDR2 FQNNGV. Written as DNA, the CDR3 is TGTGCCAGCAGCTTAAGCAGGGAAGGCGAGCAGTACTTC. Translating it yields CASSLSREGEQYF.

This chain links TRBV6-6 with TRBJ2-7, with 7 bases fitting TRBD1. The CDR3 contains 13 residues. Germline V lookup: CDR1 MNHNY, CDR2 SVGAGI (reference sequence). Unmatched junction bases numbered 5, after V lost 6 bases and J lost 3 bases. The CDR3: CASSSTGYYEQYF. DNA of the CDR3: TGTGCCAGCAGCTCGACAGGGTACTACGAGCAGTACTTC.

The rearrangement uses TRBV2 and TRBJ1-5; 7 nucleotides agree with TRBD1. Germline values: CDR1 SNHLY, CDR2 FYNNEI. This CDR3 region has 14 residues. V dropped 6 bases and J dropped 2; count of bases not matched to a gene: 4. The CDR3 DNA reads TGTGCCAGCAGGCGACAGGGCGGCAATCAGCCCCAGCATTTT. Its translation: CASRRQGGNQPQHF.

The V and J genes are TRBV7-9 and TRBJ1-2; D is possibly TRBD1 (5 bases). Germline CDR1 SEHNR, CDR2 FQNEAQ (reference sequence). This CDR3 has 11 residues. The V and J ends lost 3 bases and 8 bases respectively, with 7 bases between them. CDR3 in amino acids: CASSLGLGYTF. CDR3 sequence (DNA): TGTGCCAGCAGCTTGGGGCTGGGCTACACCTTC.

To note about this clone: This CDR3 is also generated by other DNA sequences in the sample. The chain recombines TRBV7-9 with TRBJ2-7, with 10 bases lining up with TRBD1. Germline V gene lookup returns CDR1 SEHNR and CDR2 FQNEAQ (reference sequence). The trim removed 4 bases at V and 2 bases at J, leaving 5 bases unmatched. This CDR3 spans 15 amino acids. Written as DNA, the CDR3 is TGTGCCAGCAGCTCCGGACAGGGGGGGGCCTACGAGCAGTACTTC. It is translated as CASSSGQGGAYEQYF.